The 5 T cell receptor beta chains below were found in one sample sequenced in a study of PD-1 blockade in classical Hodgkin lymphoma. Data came from immunoSEQ multiplex PCR; TCRdb stores just in-frame clones and leaves some out. The data hold tens of thousands of clones, with over 55% observed a single time. Brentuximab vedotin exposure varied among the patients, all of whom had relapsed after autologous stem cell transplantation. The material sequenced was peripheral blood mononuclear cells (PBMCs), taken at baseline. These receptors were taken from a human donor with classical Hodgkin lymphoma.

This clone was counted a single time. The V gene is TRBV19, the J gene TRBJ1-3, with TRBD1 identical over 8 bases. V lost 5 bases to trimming and J lost 0 bases; unmatched junction nucleotides: 6. The CDR3 sequence is 16 residues long. Germline V CDR1 and CDR2: LNHDA, SQIVND (reference sequence). As DNA, the CDR3 is TGTGCCAGTAGTCAGGGACAGGCCTTCTCTGGAAACACCATATATTTT. It yields the protein CASSQGQAFSGNTIYF.

In DNA, the CDR3 is TGTGCCAGCTCACCAGTTGGCTCTGAAGCTTTCTTT. This translates into CASSPVGSEAFF. The rearrangement uses TRBV18 and TRBJ1-1; D remains ambiguous. CDR3 length: 12 residues. The V and J ends lost 2 bases and 6 bases respectively, with 7 bases between them. CDR1 KGHSH and CDR2 LQKENI come from the germline V gene.

The chain has TRBV28 and TRBJ2-7, with 10 positions matching TRBD1. The CDR3 is 13 amino acids. Trimming removed 8 bases from V and 6 bases from J; junction bases left unmatched: 7. Germline V gene data show CDR1 as MDHEN and CDR2 as SYDVKM. CDR3 sequence (DNA): TGTGCCAGCCGGTTTGGGACAGGGGTCGAGCAGTACTTC. Its translation: CASRFGTGVEQYF.

The gene calls are TRBV28 and TRBJ2-7; D gene uncertain. Germline CDR1 and CDR2: MDHEN and SYDVKM. This CDR3 contains 10 residues. V was trimmed by 5 bases and J by 2 bases, leaving 1 base between them. The CDR3 DNA reads as TGTGCCAGCAGTACCTACGAGCAGTACTTC. Protein product: CASSTYEQYF.

This chain connects TRBV10-3 to TRBJ1-6; TRBD1 agrees at 8 bases. With 3 bases clipped from V and 5 bases from J, the junction kept 3 bases outside the gene matches. Looked up from germline, CDR1 is ENHRY and CDR2 is SYGVKD. The CDR3 has 15 residues. CDR3 in DNA: TGTGCCATCAGTGATGCACAGGGGGATAATTCACCCCTCCACTTT. It codes for CAISDAQGDNSPLHF.